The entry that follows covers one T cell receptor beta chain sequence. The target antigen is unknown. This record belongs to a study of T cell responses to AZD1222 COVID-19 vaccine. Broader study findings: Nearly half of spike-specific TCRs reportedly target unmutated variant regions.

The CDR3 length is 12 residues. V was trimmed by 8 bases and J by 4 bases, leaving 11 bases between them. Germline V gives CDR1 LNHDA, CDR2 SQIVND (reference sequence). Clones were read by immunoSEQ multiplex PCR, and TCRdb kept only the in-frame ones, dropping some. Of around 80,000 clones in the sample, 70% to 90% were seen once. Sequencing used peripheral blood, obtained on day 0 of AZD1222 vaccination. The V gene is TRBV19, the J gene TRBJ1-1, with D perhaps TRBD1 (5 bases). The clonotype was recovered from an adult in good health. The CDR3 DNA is TGTGCCAGTGGTCAGGGCTTCACTGAAGCTTTCTTT. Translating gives CASGQGFTEAFF.